One and the same sample provided the 15 T cell receptor beta chains below, sequenced in a study of blood T cell repertoires in COVID-19. Some clones are missing from TCRdb's copy, which holds only in-frame ones; the method was immunoSEQ multiplex PCR. The profile shows 130,000 to 150,000 clones, around 82% of them singletons. Sequencing was carried out using peripheral blood. The source is a man in his fifties or sixties with acute or convalescent COVID-19.

The CDR3 sequence is CATSTPRTSTDTQYF. The CDR3 nucleotides are TGTGCCACCAGTACCCCAAGGACAAGCACAGATACGCAGTATTTT. The chain carries TRBV15 and TRBJ2-3, with TRBD1 as a possible D gene (5 bases). CDR3 size: 15 residues. Germline V gives CDR1 LNHNV, CDR2 YYDKDF (reference sequence). V was shortened by 6 bases and J by 0 bases, with 13 bases between the two germline ends.

The chain is built from TRBV2 and TRBJ1-5, with D possibly being TRBD1 (6 bases). Per the germline V gene, CDR1 is SNHLY and CDR2 is FYNNEI. This CDR3 is built from 15 residues. V gave up 6 bases and J gave up 0 bases, with 12 bases separating them. CDR3 sequence (DNA): TGTGCCAGCAGAAGGACAGACAATAGCAATCAGCCCCAGCATTTT. This encodes CASRRTDNSNQPQHF. The full variable domain, with the rest looked up from reference TRBV2 and TRBJ1-5, is EPEVTQTPSHQVTQMGQEVILRCVPISNHLYFYWYRQILGQKVEFLVSFYNNEISEKSEIFDDQFSVERPDGSNFTLKIRSTKLEDSAMYFCASRRTDNSNQPQHFGDGTRLSIL.

The chain carries TRBV18 and TRBJ2-7, with 13 nucleotides matching TRBD2. The V and J ends lost 3 bases and 0 bases, in that order; junction bases with no gene match: 5. The CDR3 extends over 17 amino acids. CDR1 is KGHSH, CDR2 LQKENI, per germline. CDR3 amino acids: CASSPPGLAGVSYEQYF. CDR3 nucleotide sequence: TGTGCCAGCTCACCCCCCGGACTAGCGGGAGTCTCCTACGAGCAGTACTTC.

This sequence joins TRBV7-9 and TRBJ2-7; 8 positions match TRBD2. CDR3 size: 15 residues. CDR1 is SEHNR, CDR2 FQNEAQ, per germline (reference sequence). V lost 10 bases and J lost 6; bases outside the gene matches: 17. This chain's CDR3 is CATQRESGVSREQYF. As DNA, the CDR3 is TGTGCCACCCAGCGGGAGTCAGGGGTATCACGCGAGCAGTACTTC.

This clone was seen once. This chain uses TRBV4-1 with TRBJ1-3, with D uncertain. In germline, CDR1 is MGHRA, CDR2 YSYEKL. The CDR3 runs 16 residues. Trimming cost V 1 base and J 2 bases, with 12 bases left between them. The CDR3 DNA is TGCGCCAGCAGCCAAGCCCACCTCGGGGCTGGAAACACCATATATTTT. It translates to CASSQAHLGAGNTIYF.

The chain couples TRBV15 to TRBJ1-4; no firm D call. This CDR3 comprises 15 residues. The germline V gene encodes CDR1 LNHNV and CDR2 YYDKDF (reference sequence). V was pared by 5 bases and J by 8 bases, with 18 bases between. The CDR3 nucleotides read TGTGCCACCAGCGCCCCGACGGACTCTCGGGAAAAACTGTTTTTT. This codes for CATSAPTDSREKLFF.

The J gene is TRBJ1-2, the V gene TRBV12-3 or TRBV12-4, with 8 bases that match TRBD1. CDR3 length: 13 residues. The V gene end was trimmed by 4 bases and the J gene end by 4 bases; junction bases not matched to a gene: 2. CDR3 DNA: TGTGCCAGCAGTTCCGGACAGGGCTATGGCTACACCTTC. Translating it yields CASSSGQGYGYTF.

This clone occurred once. The chain uses TRBV18 and TRBJ1-3; D not resolved. V was trimmed by 2 bases and J by 0 bases, leaving 11 bases between them. The germline V gene encodes CDR1 KGHSH and CDR2 LQKENI. The CDR3 covers 16 residues. CDR3 in amino acids: CASSPVGRLSGNTIYF. The CDR3 nucleotides are TGTGCCAGCTCACCAGTAGGGAGACTCTCTGGAAACACCATATATTTT.

This clone was seen a few times. The chain links TRBV4-2 to TRBJ2-3; possible D gene TRBD2, 5 bases. Looked up from germline, CDR1 is LGHNA and CDR2 is YNFKEQ. The CDR3 is 16 amino acids. V was cut by 3 bases and J by 2 bases, with 15 bases left in between. CDR3 amino acids: CASSQRVGGITDTQYF. The CDR3 nucleotides read TGTGCCAGCAGCCAGAGGGTCGGTGGGATCACAGATACGCAGTATTTT.

The sample holds one count of this clone. Its ends do not fully match the called genes, so a read error is possible. The chain links TRBV5-6 to TRBJ2-2; TRBD2 is a possible D gene (7 bases). The germline V gene has CDR1 SGHDT and CDR2 YYEEEE. CDR3 length: 15 residues. The DNA of the CDR3 is TGTGCCCGCAGCCGGGGGGCCCTCGATTCGGGGGAGCTGTTTTTT. This sequence encodes CARSRGALDSGELFF.

This clone was observed a few times. This rearrangement joins TRBV4-2 to TRBJ2-2, with D perhaps matching TRBD2 (5 bases). The CDR3 has 16 amino acids. Germline values: CDR1 LGHNA, CDR2 YNFKEQ. The V end was cut by 1 base, the J end by 2 bases, with 11 bases between. This chain's CDR3 is CASSQGNGVNTGELFF. The CDR3 DNA sequence: TGTGCCAGCAGCCAAGGGAACGGGGTTAACACCGGGGAGCTGTTTTTT.

The rearrangement links TRBV19 to TRBJ2-3; possible D gene TRBD2, 5 bases. CDR1 and CDR2 (germline): LNHDA, SQIVND (reference sequence). CDR3 length equals 14 residues. The V and J ends lost 7 bases and 0 bases respectively, with 11 bases between them. The CDR3 spells CASTLGLSTDTQYF. The CDR3 bases are TGTGCCAGTACCCTTGGACTCAGCACAGATACGCAGTATTTT. Variable domain in full (rest from reference TRBV19 and TRBJ2-3): DGGITQSPKYLFRKEGQNVTLSCEQNLNHDAMYWYRQDPGQGLRLIYYSQIVNDFQKGDIAEGYSVSREKKESFPLTVTSAQKNPTAFYLCASTLGLSTDTQYFGPGTRLTVL.

This rearrangement joins TRBV6-5 to TRBJ2-7; D gene ambiguous. The CDR3 contains 13 residues. Germline assignment: CDR1 MNHEY and CDR2 SVGAGI. V shed 0 bases and J shed 3 bases, with 6 bases lying between them. The CDR3 here is CASSYSGNYEQYF. The CDR3 DNA reads TGTGCCAGCAGTTACTCGGGCAACTACGAGCAGTACTTC.

This CDR3 reads CASREGLAGAEQFF. The CDR3 nucleotides read TGTGCCAGCAGGGAGGGACTAGCGGGAGCTGAGCAGTTCTTC. This chain connects TRBV2 to TRBJ2-1, with TRBD2 identical over 14 bases. This CDR3 spans 14 amino acids. Germline V gene data show CDR1 as SNHLY and CDR2 as FYNNEI. V gave up 6 bases and J gave up 9 bases; unmatched junction bases: 4.

The gene calls are TRBV11-3 and TRBJ2-1; 7 positions match TRBD2. The CDR3 extends over 18 amino acids. CDR1 SGHNT and CDR2 YENEEA come from the germline V gene. V lost 2 bases to trimming and J lost 0 bases; unmatched junction nucleotides: 10. CDR3 amino acids: CASSLMGGTLSSYNEQFF. In DNA, the CDR3 is TGTGCCAGCAGCTTAATGGGGGGGACTCTGAGCTCCTACAATGAGCAGTTCTTC. The complete variable domain, with remaining parts taken from reference TRBV11-3 and TRBJ2-1, reads EAGVVQSPRYKIIEKKQPVAFWCNPISGHNTLYWYLQNLGQGPELLIRYENEEAVDDSQLPKDRFSAERLKGVDSTLKIQPAELGDSAVYLCASSLMGGTLSSYNEQFFGPGTRLTVL.